The clone carrying this T cell receptor (beta chain) was counted between two and nine times. Its target is not known. The sample is drawn from a study of T cell repertoires in cytomegalovirus infection. Findings of the study overall: Adding up the frequency of public TCR beta families identified people who carried CMV plus the relevant HLA.

V lost 5 bases and J lost 1, with 12 bases in between. Germline V gene sequence: CDR1 DFQATT, CDR2 SNEGSKA (reference sequence). The CDR3 is 13 residues long. TCRdb itself ran the reads through MiXCR, one entry per CDR3 protein. The sample holds fewer than 350,000 distinct CDR3 sequences, 25% to 35% seen once. This receptor was obtained from a human donor in good health (CMV status not recorded). Some clones in this sample may be carry-over from other donors' samples. J is TRBJ2-7 and V is TRBV20-1; TRBD1 is a possible D gene (6 bases). The sample was cultured PBMCs, taken from culture after CMV antigen stimulation. CDR3 amino acids: CSAFKGDSYEQYF. DNA of the CDR3: TGCAGTGCTTTCAAGGGGGATTCCTACGAGCAGTACTTC.